Listed below are T cell receptor beta chains from one sample, sequenced in a study of blood T cells in healthy people across ages. TCRdb re-analysed the 5' RACE reads in MiXCR, keeping a single row per CDR3 protein. The data hold about 1.1 million distinct CDR3 sequences, with under 40% observed a single time. Material for sequencing was blood. These receptors all stem from a man aged 18 to 30 in good health. The CDR3 runs from the conserved cysteine through the conserved F or W.

>TRBJ2-2|12|TRBV27
CASWRGSGELFF
>TRBJ2-7|13|TRBV6-6
CASSRRVPYEQYF
>TRBJ1-1|12|TRBV12-3/TRBV12-4
CASSLKGSEAFF
>TRBJ1-4|11|TRBV29-1
CSAKNPQGLFF
>TRBJ1-2|14|TRBV20-1
CSGIGQGTFYGYTF
>TRBJ2-2|12|TRBV2
CASNAYTGELFF
>TRBJ2-1|13|TRBV5-1
CASSEGVRYEQFF
>TRBJ1-1|16|TRBV9
CASSVEGARVNIEAFF
>-|15|TRBV13
CASSSGQGRAYEQYF
>TRBJ1-5|15|TRBV4-1
CASSERAVSNQPQHF
>TRBJ2-3|16|TRBV14
CASSQDLGLRTDTQYF
>TRBJ1-5|13|TRBV27
CASSTQVSQPQHF
>TRBJ1-4|14|TRBV5-1
CASSLGGTGEKLFF
>TRBJ2-1|20|TRBV7-9
CASSFLGGGKTPRPYNEQFF
>TRBJ1-5|14|TRBV27
CASSPNSRDQPQHF
>TRBJ2-1|14|TRBV20-1
CSAVTGQGNNEQFF
>TRBJ1-6|16|TRBV4-1
CASSQEVILWNSPLHF
>TRBJ1-1|14|TRBV20-1
CSAREGAGGAQAFF
>TRBJ1-5|14|TRBV20-1
CSARKTGTNQPQHF
>TRBJ2-1|20|TRBV5-1
CASSLAGTSGGGRSYNEQFF
>TRBJ2-5|12|TRBV6-2/TRBV6-3
CASRPGGPEQYF
>TRBJ2-7|15|TRBV6-2/TRBV6-3
CASSLTYGASYEQYF
>TRBJ2-1|14|TRBV29-1
CSVDLAPVYNEQFF
>TRBJ1-2|14|TRBV12-3/TRBV12-4
CASSKDSVNYGYTF
>TRBJ1-1|13|TRBV28
CASSAPWGTEAFF
>TRBJ2-5|15|TRBV9
CASSREQGRVETQYF
>TRBJ1-2|15|TRBV6-2/TRBV6-3
CASSYVAGGFDGYTF
>TRBJ1-5|15|TRBV20-1
CSAPGGAMKDQPQHF
>TRBJ1-2|10|TRBV12-3/TRBV12-4
CASSLGYYTF
>TRBJ2-3|15|TRBV7-9
CASSYTGGSADTQYF
>TRBJ1-4|14|TRBV4-3
CASSPGQDNEKLFF
>TRBJ1-5|14|TRBV6-5
CASSPGNSDQPQHF
>TRBJ1-2|15|TRBV28
CASSIEGLWLYGYTF
>TRBJ2-2|15|TRBV20-1
CSARDGQLVTGELFF
>TRBJ2-1|14|TRBV6-5
CASSTGPGVHEQFF
>TRBJ1-4|12|TRBV15
CATSRSKEKLFF
>TRBJ1-1|15|TRBV27
CASSPSYLAYTEAFF
>TRBJ1-2|15|TRBV9
CASSVGHVINYGYTF
>TRBJ2-3|16|TRBV12-5
CASGSQSGGSTDTQYF